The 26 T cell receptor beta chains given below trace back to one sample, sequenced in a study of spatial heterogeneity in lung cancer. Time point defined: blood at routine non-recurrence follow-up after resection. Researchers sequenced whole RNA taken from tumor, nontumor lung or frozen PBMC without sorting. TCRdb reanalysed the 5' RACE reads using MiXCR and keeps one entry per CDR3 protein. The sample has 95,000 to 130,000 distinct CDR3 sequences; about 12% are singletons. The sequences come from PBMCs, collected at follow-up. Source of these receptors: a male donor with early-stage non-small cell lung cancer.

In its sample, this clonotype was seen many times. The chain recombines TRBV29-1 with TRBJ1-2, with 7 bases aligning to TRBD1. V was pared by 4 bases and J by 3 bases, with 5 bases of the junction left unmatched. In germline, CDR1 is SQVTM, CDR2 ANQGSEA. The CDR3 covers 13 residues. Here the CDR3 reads CSVGRGRDYGYTF. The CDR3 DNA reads TGCAGCGTTGGAAGGGGGCGCGACTATGGCTACACCTTC.

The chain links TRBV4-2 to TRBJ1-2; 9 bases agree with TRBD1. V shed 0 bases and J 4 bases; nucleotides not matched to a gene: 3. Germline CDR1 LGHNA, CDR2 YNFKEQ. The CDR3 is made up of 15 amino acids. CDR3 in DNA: TGTGCCAGCAGCCAAGATCGGACAGGGGCCTATGGCTACACCTTC. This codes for CASSQDRTGAYGYTF.

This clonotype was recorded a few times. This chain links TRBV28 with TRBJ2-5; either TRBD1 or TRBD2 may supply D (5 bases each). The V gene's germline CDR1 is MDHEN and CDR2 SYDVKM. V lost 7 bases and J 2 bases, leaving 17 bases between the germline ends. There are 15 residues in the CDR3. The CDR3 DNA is TGTGCCAGCACCACCCCGGGACCCAAACAAGAGACCCAGTACTTC. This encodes CASTTPGPKQETQYF.

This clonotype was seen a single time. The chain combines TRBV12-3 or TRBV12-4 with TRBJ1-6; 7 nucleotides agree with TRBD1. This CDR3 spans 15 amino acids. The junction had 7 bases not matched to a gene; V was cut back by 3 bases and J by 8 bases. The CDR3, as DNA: TGTGCCAGCAGTTTTGTTTCAGGGGGGCATTCACCCCTCCACTTT. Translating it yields CASSFVSGGHSPLHF.

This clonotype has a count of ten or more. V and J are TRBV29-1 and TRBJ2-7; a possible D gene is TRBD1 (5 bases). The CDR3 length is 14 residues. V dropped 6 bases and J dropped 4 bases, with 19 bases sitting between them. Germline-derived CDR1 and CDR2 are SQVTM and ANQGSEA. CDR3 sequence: CSVQSFAGLYEQYF. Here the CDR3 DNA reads TGCAGCGTCCAGTCTTTTGCAGGGTTGTACGAGCAGTACTTC.

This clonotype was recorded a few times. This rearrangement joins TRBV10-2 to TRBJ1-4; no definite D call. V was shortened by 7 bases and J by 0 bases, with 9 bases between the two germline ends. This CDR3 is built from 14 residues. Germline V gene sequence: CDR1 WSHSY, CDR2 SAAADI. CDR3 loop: CASKRDTTNEKLFF. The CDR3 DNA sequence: TGCGCCAGCAAGAGAGATACAACTAATGAAAAACTGTTTTTT.

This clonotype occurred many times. The CDR3 DNA reads as TGTGCCAGCAGCCTACTAGGGACAGCTGGAAACACCATATATTTT. This gives the protein CASSLLGTAGNTIYF. The chain couples TRBV5-4 to TRBJ1-3; 7 positions agree with TRBD1. The CDR3 sequence is 15 residues long. V lost 4 bases to trimming and J lost 2 bases; unmatched junction nucleotides: 6. CDR1 is SGHNT, CDR2 YYREEE, per germline (reference sequence).

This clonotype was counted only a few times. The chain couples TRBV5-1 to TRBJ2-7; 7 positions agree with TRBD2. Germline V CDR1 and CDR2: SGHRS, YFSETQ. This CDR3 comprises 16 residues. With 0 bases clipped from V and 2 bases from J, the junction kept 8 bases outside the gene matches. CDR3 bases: TGCGCCAGCAGCTTGGCCTCGGGGGGTACCCCCTACGAGCAGTACTTC. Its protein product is CASSLASGGTPYEQYF.

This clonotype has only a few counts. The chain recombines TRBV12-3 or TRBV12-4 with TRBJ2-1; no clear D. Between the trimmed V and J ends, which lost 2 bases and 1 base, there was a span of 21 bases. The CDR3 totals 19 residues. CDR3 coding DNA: TGTGCCAGCAGTTTATTTTCTTTTATGGGCAGGTCTTCCTACAATGAGCAGTTCTTC. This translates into CASSLFSFMGRSSYNEQFF.

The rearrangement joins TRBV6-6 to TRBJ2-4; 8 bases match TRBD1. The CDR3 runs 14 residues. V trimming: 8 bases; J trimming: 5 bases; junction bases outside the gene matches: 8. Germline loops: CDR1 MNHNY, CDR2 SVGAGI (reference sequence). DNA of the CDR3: TGTGCCAGCCAGACAGGGGTGTCGGAAAACATTCAGTACTTC. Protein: CASQTGVSENIQYF.

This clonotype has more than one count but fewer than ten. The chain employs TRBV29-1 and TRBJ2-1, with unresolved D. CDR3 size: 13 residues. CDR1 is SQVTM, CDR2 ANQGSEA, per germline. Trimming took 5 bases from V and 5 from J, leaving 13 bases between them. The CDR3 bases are TGCAGCGTTCTTGGGCAGAAAGACAATGAGCAGTTCTTC. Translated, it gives CSVLGQKDNEQFF.

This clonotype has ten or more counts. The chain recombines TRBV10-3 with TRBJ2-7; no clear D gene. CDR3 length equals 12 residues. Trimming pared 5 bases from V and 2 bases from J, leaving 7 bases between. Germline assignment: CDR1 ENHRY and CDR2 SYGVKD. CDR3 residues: CAISSSAYEQYF. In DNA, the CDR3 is TGTGCCATCAGTTCCTCGGCCTACGAGCAGTACTTC.

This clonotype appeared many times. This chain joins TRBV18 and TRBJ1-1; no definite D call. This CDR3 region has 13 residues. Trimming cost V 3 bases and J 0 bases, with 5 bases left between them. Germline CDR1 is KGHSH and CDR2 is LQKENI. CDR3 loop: CASSPDLNTEAFF. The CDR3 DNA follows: TGTGCCAGCTCACCGGATTTGAACACTGAAGCTTTCTTT. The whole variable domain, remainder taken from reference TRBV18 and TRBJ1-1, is NAGVMQNPRHLVRRRGQEARLRCSPMKGHSHVYWYRQLPEEGLKFMVYLQKENIIDESGMPKERFSAEFPKEGPSILRIQQVVRGDSAAYFCASSPDLNTEAFFGQGTRLTVV.

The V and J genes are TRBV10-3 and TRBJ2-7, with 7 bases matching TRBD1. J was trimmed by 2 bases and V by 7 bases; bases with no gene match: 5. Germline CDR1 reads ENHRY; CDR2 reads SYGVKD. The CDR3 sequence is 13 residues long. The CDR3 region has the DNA TGTGCCATCAAGGGGGCCTCGCCCTACGAGCAGTACTTC. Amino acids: CAIKGASPYEQYF.

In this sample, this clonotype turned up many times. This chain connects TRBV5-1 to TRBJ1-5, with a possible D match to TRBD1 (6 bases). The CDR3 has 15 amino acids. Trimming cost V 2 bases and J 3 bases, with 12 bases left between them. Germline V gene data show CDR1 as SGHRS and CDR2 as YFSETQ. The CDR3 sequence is CASSFDGGHNQPQHF. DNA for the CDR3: TGCGCCAGCAGCTTTGACGGGGGCCACAATCAGCCCCAGCATTTT.

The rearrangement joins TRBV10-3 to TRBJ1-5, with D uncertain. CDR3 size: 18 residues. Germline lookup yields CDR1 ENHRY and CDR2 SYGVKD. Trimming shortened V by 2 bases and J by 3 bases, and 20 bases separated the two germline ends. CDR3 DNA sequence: TGTGCCATCAGTGAGCTTAACTTCCTTTCAGGAGCCAATCAGCCCCAGCATTTT. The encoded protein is CAISELNFLSGANQPQHF.

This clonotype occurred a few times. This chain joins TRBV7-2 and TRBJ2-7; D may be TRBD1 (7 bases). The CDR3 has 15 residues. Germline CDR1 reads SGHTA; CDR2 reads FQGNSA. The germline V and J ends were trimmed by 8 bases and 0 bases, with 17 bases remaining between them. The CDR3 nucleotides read TGTGCCAGCGCCAGGGGGTTCGGGAGCTCCTACGAGCAGTACTTC. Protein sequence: CASARGFGSSYEQYF. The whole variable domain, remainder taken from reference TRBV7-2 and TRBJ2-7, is GAGVSQSPSNKVTEKGKDVELRCDPISGHTALYWYRQSLGQGLEFLIYFQGNSAPDKSGLPSDRFSAERTGGSVSTLTIQRTQQEDSAVYLCASARGFGSSYEQYFGPGTRLTVT.

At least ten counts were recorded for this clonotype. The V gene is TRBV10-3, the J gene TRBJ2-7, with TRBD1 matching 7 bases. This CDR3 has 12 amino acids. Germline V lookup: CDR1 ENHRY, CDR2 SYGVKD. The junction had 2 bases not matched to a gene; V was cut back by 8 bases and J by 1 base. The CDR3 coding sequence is TGTGCCATCGGACAGGTTTCCTACGAGCAGTACTTC. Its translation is CAIGQVSYEQYF.

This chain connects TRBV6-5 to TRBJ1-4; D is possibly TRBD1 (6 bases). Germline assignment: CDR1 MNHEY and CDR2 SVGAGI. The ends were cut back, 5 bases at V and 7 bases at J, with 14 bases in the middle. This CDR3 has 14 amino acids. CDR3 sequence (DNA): TGTGCCAGCAGTCCCAGGGGTGGGGGTGAAAAACTGTTTTTT. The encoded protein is CASSPRGGGEKLFF.

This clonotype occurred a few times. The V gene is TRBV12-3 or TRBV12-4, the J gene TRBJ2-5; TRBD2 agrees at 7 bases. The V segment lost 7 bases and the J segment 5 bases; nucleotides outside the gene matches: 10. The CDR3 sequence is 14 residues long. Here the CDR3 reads CASKERLAGETQYF. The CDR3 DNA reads TGTGCCAGCAAAGAGAGACTAGCAGGGGAGACCCAGTACTTC.

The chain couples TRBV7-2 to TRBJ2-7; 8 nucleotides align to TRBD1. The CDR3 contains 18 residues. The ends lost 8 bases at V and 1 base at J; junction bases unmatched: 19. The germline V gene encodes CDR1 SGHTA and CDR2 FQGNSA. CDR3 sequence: CASAPRGQGAGGSYEQYF. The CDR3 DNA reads TGTGCCAGCGCCCCAAGAGGCCAGGGGGCGGGTGGTTCCTACGAGCAGTACTTC.

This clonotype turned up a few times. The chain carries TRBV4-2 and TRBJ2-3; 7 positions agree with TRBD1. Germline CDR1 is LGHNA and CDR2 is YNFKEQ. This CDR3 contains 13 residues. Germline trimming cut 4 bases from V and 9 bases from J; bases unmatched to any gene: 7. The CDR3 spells CASSPLPTGTQYF. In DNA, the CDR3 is TGTGCCAGCAGCCCACTACCGACAGGGACGCAGTATTTT.

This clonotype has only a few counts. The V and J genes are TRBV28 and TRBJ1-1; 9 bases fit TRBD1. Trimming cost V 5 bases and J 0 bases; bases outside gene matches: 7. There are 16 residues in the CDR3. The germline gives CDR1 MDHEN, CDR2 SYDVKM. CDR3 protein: CASSPGTGTMNTEAFF. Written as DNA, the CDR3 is TGTGCCAGCAGTCCGGGGACAGGGACCATGAACACTGAAGCTTTCTTT.

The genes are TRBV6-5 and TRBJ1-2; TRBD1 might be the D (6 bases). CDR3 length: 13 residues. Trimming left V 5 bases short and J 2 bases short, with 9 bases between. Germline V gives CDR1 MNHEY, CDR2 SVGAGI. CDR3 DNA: TGTGCCAGCAGTCCCAGGGGCAACTATGGCTACACCTTC. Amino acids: CASSPRGNYGYTF.

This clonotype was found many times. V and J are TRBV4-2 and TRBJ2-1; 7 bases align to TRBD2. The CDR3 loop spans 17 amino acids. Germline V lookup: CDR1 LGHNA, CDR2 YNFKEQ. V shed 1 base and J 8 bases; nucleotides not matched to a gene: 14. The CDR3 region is CASSQADRADGGDEQFF. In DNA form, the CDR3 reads TGTGCCAGCAGCCAAGCCGACCGGGCGGATGGGGGGGATGAGCAGTTCTTC.

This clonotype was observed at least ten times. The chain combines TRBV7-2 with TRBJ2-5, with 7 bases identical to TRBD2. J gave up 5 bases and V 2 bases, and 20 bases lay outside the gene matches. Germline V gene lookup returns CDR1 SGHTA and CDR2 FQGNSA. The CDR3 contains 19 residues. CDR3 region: CASSLSPGTTSILEETQYF. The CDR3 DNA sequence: TGTGCCAGCAGCTTAAGCCCCGGGACTACCTCCATATTGGAGGAGACCCAGTACTTC.